This paragraph covers one T cell receptor (beta chain) sequence. This entry comes from a study of blood T cell repertoires in COVID-19. The CDR3 consists of 13 residues. Germline CDR1 and CDR2: KGHDR and SFDVKD. This table comes from immunoSEQ multiplex PCR, and its TCRdb copy is limited to in-frame clones, with some not included. Among about 88,000 clones listed, over 65% were seen once. The chain employs TRBV24-1 and TRBJ2-7, with 7 positions matching TRBD1. The material sequenced was peripheral blood. The source is a human donor in a cohort sampled during active COVID-19. CDR3 nucleotides: TGTGCTCGGGGCAGGGGGTTTTTTTGCGAGCAGTACTTC. Translated, it gives CARGRGFFCEQYF.